Presented here are 31 T cell receptor beta chains from one specimen sequenced in a study of vaccination effects on CD4 cells after COVID-19. Following 10 days of culture, CD4+ T cells were isolated. Profiling relied on immunoSEQ multiplex PCR, and the TCRdb table lists in-frame clones only, not all of them. Of roughly 36,000 clones listed, 60% to 75% were seen once; the top ten hold 3%. The antigens for these receptors are not known. Sequenced here: CD4+ T cells from PBMCs cultured without peptide, sampled before COVID-19 vaccination. Source of these receptors: a human donor who received a COVID-19 vaccine.

The J gene is TRBJ2-1, the V gene TRBV5-6; D possibly corresponds to TRBD1 (6 bases). This CDR3 region has 13 residues. Germline assignment: CDR1 SGHDT and CDR2 YYEEEE. V gave up 4 bases and J gave up 5 bases, with 10 bases separating them. CDR3 DNA sequence: TGTGCCAGCAGCCCCGACAGGAACAATGAGCAGTTCTTC. This codes for CASSPDRNNEQFF.

This clone turned up a few times. The genes are TRBV9 and TRBJ1-6; D gene ambiguous. The V end was cut by 3 bases, the J end by 0 bases, with 4 bases between. Germline CDR1 SGDLS, CDR2 YYNGEE. The CDR3 has 14 amino acids. As DNA, the CDR3 is TGTGCCAGCAGCGGGAGCTCCTATAATTCACCCCTCCACTTT. Translation gives CASSGSSYNSPLHF.

This clone was observed a handful of times. The V and J genes are TRBV7-9 and TRBJ1-2; weak D call: TRBD1 (5 bases). This CDR3 is built from 14 residues. Germline lookup yields CDR1 SEHNR and CDR2 FQNEAQ (reference sequence). Between the trimmed V and J ends, which lost 0 bases and 7 bases, there was a span of 12 bases. Here the CDR3 DNA reads TGTGCCAGCAGCTTAGCGGAGTTGACAGTTGGCTACACCTTC. It yields the protein CASSLAELTVGYTF.

The genes are TRBV7-8 and TRBJ2-7; D is unclear. This CDR3 region has 13 residues. V dropped 1 base and J dropped 6 bases, with 10 bases sitting between them. CDR1 is SGHVS and CDR2 is FQNEAQ in the germline V gene. The CDR3 spells CASSLGGASEQYF. DNA for the CDR3: TGTGCCAGCAGCTTAGGCGGAGCCTCCGAGCAGTACTTC.

J is TRBJ1-4 and V is TRBV28, with TRBD1 matching over 9 bases. The V and J ends lost 6 bases and 2 bases, in that order; junction bases with no gene match: 4. CDR3 length: 15 amino acids. From germline, CDR1 is MDHEN and CDR2 SYDVKM. The CDR3 loop reads CASSLQGATNEKLFF. DNA of the CDR3: TGTGCCAGCAGCTTACAGGGGGCTACTAATGAAAAACTGTTTTTT.

The chain carries TRBV4-2 and TRBJ2-1; 11 bases are shared with TRBD2. The CDR3 has 17 residues. Trimming cost V 0 bases and J 8 bases; bases outside gene matches: 9. Germline assignment: CDR1 LGHNA and CDR2 YNFKEQ. DNA of the CDR3: TGTGCCAGCAGCCAAGAAGTACTAGCGGGAGCTAGGGATGAGCAGTTCTTC. It translates to CASSQEVLAGARDEQFF.

In DNA form, the CDR3 reads TGTGCCAGCAGCCGGGGGGGGTATGGAAACACCATATATTTT. It is translated as CASSRGGYGNTIYF. The chain uses TRBV7-2 and TRBJ1-3, with a possible D match to TRBD1 (5 bases). The germline V gene has CDR1 SGHTA and CDR2 FQGNSA. The CDR3 has 14 residues. V was clipped by 5 bases and J by 3 bases, with 11 bases between them.

This chain joins TRBV7-6 and TRBJ1-5, with D perhaps TRBD1 (5 bases). Germline-derived CDR1 and CDR2 are SGHVS and FNYEAQ. Trimming stripped 5 bases from V and 4 bases from J, with 18 bases between. The CDR3 has 16 residues. CDR3 nucleotides: TGTGCCAGCAGCGTCGGCGGGGGGATAAATAATCAGCCCCAGCATTTT. Translating gives CASSVGGGINNQPQHF.

The chain joins TRBV9 to TRBJ1-3, with D uncertain. Germline-derived CDR1 and CDR2 are SGDLS and YYNGEE. V gave up 3 bases and J gave up 0 bases, with 13 bases separating them. The CDR3 covers 16 residues. The CDR3 DNA reads as TGTGCCAGCAGCGCCGTGGGATCGGTCTCTGGAAACACCATATATTTT. Protein: CASSAVGSVSGNTIYF.

This chain connects TRBV3-1 (or the pseudogene TRBV3-2) to TRBJ2-1, with D maybe TRBD2 (7 bases). CDR1 and CDR2 from the germline V gene are LGHDT and YNNKEL (reference sequence). Trimming cost V 8 bases and J 1 base, with 15 bases left between them. This CDR3 spans 15 amino acids. This chain's CDR3 is CASSEGGPSYNEQFF. CDR3 nucleotides: TGTGCCAGCTCGGAGGGGGGGCCTTCCTACAATGAGCAGTTCTTC.

The chain recombines TRBV18 with TRBJ2-6, with unresolved D. V lost 3 bases and J 0 bases, leaving 0 bases between the germline ends. CDR1 and CDR2 from the germline V gene are KGHSH and LQKENI. The length of the CDR3 is 13 residues. The CDR3 DNA reads TGTGCCAGCTCACCCTCTGGGGCCAACGTCCTGACTTTC. Amino acids: CASSPSGANVLTF.

The chain carries TRBV29-1 and TRBJ2-2; the D is unclear. Trimming took off 7 bases at V and 2 bases at J, with 5 bases between the two ends. The germline gives CDR1 SQVTM, CDR2 ANQGSEA. This CDR3 is 11 amino acids long. The CDR3 region has the DNA TGCAGCGGTCGTAACACCGGGGAGCTGTTTTTT. Translating gives CSGRNTGELFF.

The rearrangement links TRBV5-1 to TRBJ2-1; D ambiguous. With 3 bases removed from V and 6 bases from J, the gap between germline ends came to 16 bases. This CDR3 has 15 residues. Looked up from germline, CDR1 is SGHRS and CDR2 is YFSETQ. CDR3 coding DNA: TGCGCCAGCAGCTCCGGTGCTACTACCCGCAATGAGCAGTTCTTC. It codes for CASSSGATTRNEQFF. Supplemented by reference TRBV5-1 and TRBJ2-1, the full variable domain reads KAGVTQTPRYLIKTRGQQVTLSCSPISGHRSVSWYQQTPGQGLQFLFEYFSETQRNKGNFPGRFSGRQFSNSRSEMNVSTLELGDSALYLCASSSGATTRNEQFFGPGTRLTVL.

V is TRBV30 and J is TRBJ2-5; D remains ambiguous. V lost 4 bases, J lost 7 bases, and 13 bases lay in between. Germline CDR1 reads GTSNPN; CDR2 reads SVGIG (reference sequence). CDR3 length: 12 residues. This CDR3 reads CAWTLGPATQYF. In DNA form, the CDR3 reads TGTGCCTGGACATTAGGCCCGGCGACCCAGTACTTC.

The rearrangement uses TRBV29-1 and TRBJ1-5, with TRBD1 as a possible D gene (6 bases). CDR3 size: 14 residues. Trimming removed 5 bases from V and 4 bases from J, with 15 bases in between. The germline V gene has CDR1 SQVTM and CDR2 ANQGSEA. CDR3 nucleotides: TGCAGCGTTCAGTGGGGGGCCAAGAATCAGCCCCAGCATTTT. Translating gives CSVQWGAKNQPQHF.

CDR3 in amino acids: CACLSTSKGTNEKLFF. In DNA, the CDR3 is TGTGCCTGCCTGTCAACATCTAAGGGGACTAATGAAAAACTGTTTTTT. The V gene is TRBV30, the J gene TRBJ1-4, with a tentative D call TRBD1 (5 bases). V was trimmed by 6 bases and J by 2 bases, leaving 19 bases between them. The CDR3 is made up of 16 amino acids. Germline lookup yields CDR1 GTSNPN and CDR2 SVGIG (reference sequence).

The rearrangement uses TRBV28 and TRBJ1-2; TRBD1 might be the D (6 bases). Germline CDR1 reads MDHEN; CDR2 reads SYDVKM. Trimming stripped 7 bases from V and 4 bases from J, with 10 bases between. CDR3 size: 12 residues. The CDR3: CASKGGSYGYTF. The CDR3 DNA is TGTGCCAGCAAGGGGGGGAGCTATGGCTACACCTTC.

The chain couples TRBV4-3 to TRBJ1-1; D not resolved. Trimming took 4 bases from V and 5 from J, leaving 17 bases between them. Germline V gene data show CDR1 as LGHNA and CDR2 as YSLEER. This CDR3 spans 15 amino acids. The CDR3: CASSPDTERGTEAFF. Here the CDR3 DNA reads TGCGCCAGCAGCCCTGACACCGAAAGAGGGACTGAAGCTTTCTTT.

V usage is TRBV6-5 and J usage is TRBJ1-5, with unresolved D. This CDR3 spans 13 amino acids. Per germline, CDR1 MNHEY and CDR2 SVGAGI. V was shortened by 10 bases and J by 0 bases, with 10 bases between the two germline ends. In nucleotides, the CDR3 is TGTGCCATCTCGGGTGATAGCAATCAGCCCCAGCATTTT. This gives the protein CAISGDSNQPQHF.

V and J are TRBV12-3 or TRBV12-4 and TRBJ1-2; D ambiguous. The CDR3 spans 12 residues. The V gene lost 6 bases and the J gene lost 7 bases, with 12 bases spanning the gap. This CDR3 is CASSPSEGGYTF. For the CDR3, the DNA is TGTGCCAGCAGCCCCTCCGAGGGTGGCTACACCTTC.

V usage is TRBV10-3 and J usage is TRBJ2-1; 8 nucleotides agree with TRBD2. CDR1 and CDR2 from the germline V gene are ENHRY and SYGVKD. V dropped 2 bases and J dropped 13; count of bases not matched to a gene: 19. This CDR3 comprises 17 residues. The CDR3 spells CAISEPSSGAYASGQFF. The CDR3 bases are TGTGCCATCAGTGAGCCCAGTAGCGGGGCATACGCGAGTGGTCAGTTCTTC.

The V and J genes are TRBV5-4 and TRBJ2-1, with a weak D call TRBD2 (7 bases). The V end lost 7 bases, the J end lost 7 bases, and 18 bases lay between the germline ends. Germline V gene data show CDR1 as SGHNT and CDR2 as YYREEE (reference sequence). The CDR3 sequence is 14 residues long. CDR3 sequence (DNA): TGTGCCAGCGCAAGGGGGGGGAGGTCGAATGAGCAGTTCTTC. As protein: CASARGGRSNEQFF.

The chain uses TRBV18 and TRBJ2-1, with a tentative D call TRBD2 (6 bases). The CDR3 contains 17 residues. Trimming removed 1 base at V and 6 bases at J, with 19 bases between. Germline V CDR1 and CDR2: KGHSH, LQKENI. The CDR3 here is CASSPLGGFYSPNEQFF. CDR3 in DNA: TGTGCCAGCTCACCACTGGGGGGATTTTACAGTCCCAATGAGCAGTTCTTC.

The chain is built from TRBV3-1 (or the pseudogene TRBV3-2) and TRBJ2-3; D not resolved. Trimming removed 1 base from V and 1 base from J, with 3 bases in between. Germline CDR1 and CDR2: LGHDT and YNNKEL (reference sequence). CDR3 length: 13 amino acids. In DNA, the CDR3 is TGTGCCAGCAGCCAAGGCGGCACAGATACGCAGTATTTT. Residues: CASSQGGTDTQYF.

The chain employs TRBV6-5 and TRBJ1-1; D gene unclear. The germline V and J ends were trimmed by 5 bases and 2 bases, with 12 bases remaining between them. The CDR3 has 14 residues. CDR1 and CDR2 from the germline V gene are MNHEY and SVGAGI. The chain's CDR3 is CASSRPGHNTEAFF. The CDR3 nucleotides read TGTGCCAGCAGTCGTCCGGGTCATAACACTGAAGCTTTCTTT.

There are a few counts of this clone. The chain employs TRBV6-4 and TRBJ1-1, with D perhaps TRBD1 (5 bases). Trimming pared 3 bases from V and 5 bases from J, leaving 25 bases between. Germline V gives CDR1 MRHNA, CDR2 SNTAGT. This CDR3 is built from 18 residues. The CDR3 reads CASSDSFRSQGSGTEAFF. CDR3 sequence (DNA): TGTGCCAGCAGTGATTCCTTCCGAAGCCAGGGATCGGGGACTGAAGCTTTCTTT.

This clone was recorded once. The rearrangement joins TRBV5-1 to TRBJ2-1; 10 nucleotides line up with TRBD2. Per the germline V gene, CDR1 is SGHRS and CDR2 is YFSETQ. Unmatched junction bases numbered 6, after V lost 7 bases and J lost 5 bases. The CDR3 length is 14 residues. The CDR3 region is CASRTSGTNNEQFF. CDR3 DNA: TGCGCCAGCCGCACTAGCGGGACCAACAATGAGCAGTTCTTC. Combining the CDR3 with reference TRBV5-1 and TRBJ2-1 gives the whole variable domain KAGVTQTPRYLIKTRGQQVTLSCSPISGHRSVSWYQQTPGQGLQFLFEYFSETQRNKGNFPGRFSGRQFSNSRSEMNVSTLELGDSALYLCASRTSGTNNEQFFGPGTRLTVL.

The chain couples TRBV5-1 to TRBJ2-7; 10 nucleotides agree with TRBD2. The germline gives CDR1 SGHRS, CDR2 YFSETQ. This CDR3 has 15 amino acids. J was trimmed by 2 bases and V by 0 bases; bases with no gene match: 2. The CDR3 DNA is TGCGCCAGCAGCTTGGCTAGCGGGAGCGCCTACGAGCAGTACTTC. Translation gives CASSLASGSAYEQYF. Complete variable domain (other parts from reference TRBV5-1 and TRBJ2-7): KAGVTQTPRYLIKTRGQQVTLSCSPISGHRSVSWYQQTPGQGLQFLFEYFSETQRNKGNFPGRFSGRQFSNSRSEMNVSTLELGDSALYLCASSLASGSAYEQYFGPGTRLTVT.

The V gene is TRBV5-5, the J gene TRBJ1-5, with TRBD1 matching 9 bases. This CDR3 spans 16 amino acids. The ends lost 4 bases at V and 2 bases at J; junction bases unmatched: 7. Germline V gene sequence: CDR1 SGHKS, CDR2 YYEKEE (reference sequence). The CDR3: CASSPRTGEGNQPQHF. In DNA, the CDR3 is TGTGCCAGCAGCCCCCGGACAGGGGAGGGCAATCAGCCCCAGCATTTT.

This chain links TRBV5-8 with TRBJ2-5, with D tentatively TRBD1 or TRBD2 (6 bases each). The CDR3 contains 15 residues. Trimming left V 3 bases short and J 2 bases short, with 14 bases between. Germline V gives CDR1 SGHTS, CDR2 YDEGEE. The CDR3 here is CASSWGGTNQETQYF. CDR3 nucleotides: TGTGCCAGCAGCTGGGGCGGGACAAATCAAGAGACCCAGTACTTC.

J is TRBJ2-1 and V is TRBV7-9; maybe TRBD2 (5 bases). The germline V gene encodes CDR1 SEHNR and CDR2 FQNEAQ (reference sequence). There are 11 residues in the CDR3. Trimming removed 9 bases from V and 7 bases from J, with 10 bases in between. CDR3 sequence reads: CARYPGNEQFF. The CDR3, as DNA: TGTGCCAGATACCCGGGGAATGAGCAGTTCTTC.